This TCR beta chain was captured by sequencing in a study of blood T cell repertoires in COVID-19. In the study overall: Acute and convalescent COVID-19 samples came from the United States, Italy and Spain. T cells, B-cell-depleted T cells, or PBMCs provided the cDNA or gDNA that served as material.

Those enrolled in Seattle joined during active infection and were followed longitudinally afterward. This CDR3 is built from 12 residues. V shed 6 bases and J shed 3 bases, with 6 bases lying between them. Germline V lookup: CDR1 MNHEY, CDR2 SMNVEV (reference sequence). In the study's own analysis: Counts of nucleated cells, estimated from reference gene primer amplification, were obtained. TCRdb's copy holds only in-frame clones and misses some; the assay was immunoSEQ multiplex PCR. The V and J calls and the clone size are those of that table, but D and trimming were determined from the DNA. The sample includes some 260,000 clones, 88% seen only once; the top ten take about 9.4%.

This TCR came from an older woman with COVID-19, enrolled during active disease. Input material: peripheral blood. The rearrangement links TRBV27 to TRBJ2-1; no definite D call. CDR3: CASRTIYNEQFF. CDR3 sequence (DNA): TGTGCCAGCAGGACAATCTACAATGAGCAGTTCTTC.